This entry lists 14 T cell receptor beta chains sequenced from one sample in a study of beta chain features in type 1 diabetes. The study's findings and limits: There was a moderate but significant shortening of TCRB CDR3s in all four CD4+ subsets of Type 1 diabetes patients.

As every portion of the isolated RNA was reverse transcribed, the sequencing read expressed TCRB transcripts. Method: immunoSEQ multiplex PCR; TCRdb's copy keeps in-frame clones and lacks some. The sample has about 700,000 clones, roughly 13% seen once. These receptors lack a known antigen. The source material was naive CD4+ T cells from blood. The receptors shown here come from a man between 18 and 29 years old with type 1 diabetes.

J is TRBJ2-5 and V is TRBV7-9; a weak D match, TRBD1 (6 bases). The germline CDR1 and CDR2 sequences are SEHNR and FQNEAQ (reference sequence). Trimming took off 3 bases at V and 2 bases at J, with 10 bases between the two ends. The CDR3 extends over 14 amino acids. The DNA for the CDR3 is TGTGCCAGCAGCTTCCAGGGGCCACAAGAGACCCAGTACTTC. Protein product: CASSFQGPQETQYF.

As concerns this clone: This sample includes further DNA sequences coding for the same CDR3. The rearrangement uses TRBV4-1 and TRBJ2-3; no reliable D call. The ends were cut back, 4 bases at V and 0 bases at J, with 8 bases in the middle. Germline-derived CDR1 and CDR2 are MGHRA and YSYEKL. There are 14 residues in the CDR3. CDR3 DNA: TGCGCCAGCAGCCCACATCCTAGCACAGATACGCAGTATTTT. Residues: CASSPHPSTDTQYF.

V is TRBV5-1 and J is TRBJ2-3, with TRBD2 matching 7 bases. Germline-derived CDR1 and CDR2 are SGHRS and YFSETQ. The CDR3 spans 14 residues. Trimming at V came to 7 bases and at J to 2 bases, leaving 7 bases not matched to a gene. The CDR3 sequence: CASGKSGDTDTQYF. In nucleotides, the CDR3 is TGCGCCAGCGGCAAGAGCGGGGACACAGATACGCAGTATTTT.

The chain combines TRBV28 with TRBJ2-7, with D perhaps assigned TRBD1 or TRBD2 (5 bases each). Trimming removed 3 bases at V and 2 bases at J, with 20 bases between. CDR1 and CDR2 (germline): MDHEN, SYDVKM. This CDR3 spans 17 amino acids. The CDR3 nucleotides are TGTGCCAGCAGTTTCCTACCCGGGACGGGGAAAACCTACGAGCAGTACTTC. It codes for CASSFLPGTGKTYEQYF. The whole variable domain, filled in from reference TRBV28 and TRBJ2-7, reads DVKVTQSSRYLVKRTGEKVFLECVQDMDHENMFWYRQDPGLGLRLIYFSYDVKMKEKGDIPEGYSVSREKKERFSLILESASTNQTSMYLCASSFLPGTGKTYEQYFGPGTRLTVT.

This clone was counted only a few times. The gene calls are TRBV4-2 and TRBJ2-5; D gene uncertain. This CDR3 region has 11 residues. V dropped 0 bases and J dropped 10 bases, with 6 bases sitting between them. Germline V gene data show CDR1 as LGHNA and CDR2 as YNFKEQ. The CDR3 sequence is CASSQDGDQYF. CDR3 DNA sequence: TGTGCCAGCAGCCAAGATGGGGACCAGTACTTC.

CDR3 residues: CASSPGTAFTDTQYF. The CDR3 bases are TGTGCCAGCAGCCCCGGGACAGCATTCACAGATACGCAGTATTTT. The J gene is TRBJ2-3, the V gene TRBV7-2; 7 nucleotides line up with TRBD1. Germline loops: CDR1 SGHTA, CDR2 FQGNSA. This CDR3 has 15 residues. V lost 5 bases, J lost 2 bases, and 7 bases stayed unmatched.

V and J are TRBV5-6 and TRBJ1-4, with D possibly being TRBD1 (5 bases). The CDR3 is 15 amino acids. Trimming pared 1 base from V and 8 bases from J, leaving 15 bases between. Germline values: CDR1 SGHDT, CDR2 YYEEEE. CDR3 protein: CASSLNVLDSEKLFF. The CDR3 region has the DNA TGTGCCAGCAGCTTGAACGTTTTAGACAGCGAAAAACTGTTTTTT. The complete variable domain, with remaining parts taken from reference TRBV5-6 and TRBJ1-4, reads DAGVTQSPTHLIKTRGQQVTLRCSPKSGHDTVSWYQQALGQGPQFIFQYYEEEERQRGNFPDRFSGHQFPNYSSELNVNALLLGDSALYLCASSLNVLDSEKLFFGSGTQLSVL.

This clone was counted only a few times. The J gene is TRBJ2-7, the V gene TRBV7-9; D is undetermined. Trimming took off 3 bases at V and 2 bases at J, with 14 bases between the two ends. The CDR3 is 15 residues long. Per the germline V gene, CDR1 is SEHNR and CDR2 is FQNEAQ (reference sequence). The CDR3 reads CASSLDQTPTYEQYF. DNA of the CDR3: TGTGCCAGCAGCTTGGACCAGACCCCTACCTACGAGCAGTACTTC.

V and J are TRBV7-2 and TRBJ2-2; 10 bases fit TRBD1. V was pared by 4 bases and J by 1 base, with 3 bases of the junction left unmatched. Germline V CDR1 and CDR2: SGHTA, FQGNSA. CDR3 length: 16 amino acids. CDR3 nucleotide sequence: TGTGCCAGCAGCTGGTGGGACAGGGGGAACACCGGGGAGCTGTTTTTT. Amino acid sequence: CASSWWDRGNTGELFF.

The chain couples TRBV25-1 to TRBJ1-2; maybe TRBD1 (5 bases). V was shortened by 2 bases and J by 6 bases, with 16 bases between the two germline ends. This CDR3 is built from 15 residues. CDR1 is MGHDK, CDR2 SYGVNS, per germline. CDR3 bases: TGTGCCAGCAGTGAACAAGGGGCTGAGGTGGATGGCTACACCTTC. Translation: CASSEQGAEVDGYTF.

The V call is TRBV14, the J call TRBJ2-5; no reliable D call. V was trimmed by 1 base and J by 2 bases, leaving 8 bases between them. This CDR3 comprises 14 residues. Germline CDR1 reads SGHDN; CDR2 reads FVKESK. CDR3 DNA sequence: TGTGCCAGCAGCCAAGTTCAAACTCAAGAGACCCAGTACTTC. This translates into CASSQVQTQETQYF.

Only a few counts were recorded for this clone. The CDR3 DNA sequence: TGTGCCAGCAGCTTAGCGGGAGGAGGAGATCAGCCCCAGCATTTT. Translation gives CASSLAGGGDQPQHF. This chain joins TRBV7-2 and TRBJ1-5; D remains ambiguous. The CDR3 is made up of 15 amino acids. The ends were cut back, 0 bases at V and 5 bases at J, with 11 bases in the middle. Germline lookup yields CDR1 SGHTA and CDR2 FQGNSA.

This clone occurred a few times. This CDR3 reads CASSPLEGETQYF. Written as DNA, the CDR3 is TGTGCCAGCTCACCTCTGGAGGGAGAGACCCAGTACTTC. The chain combines TRBV18 with TRBJ2-5, with a possible D match to TRBD2 (6 bases). V lost 3 bases and J lost 4, with 9 bases in between. Germline values: CDR1 KGHSH, CDR2 LQKENI. There are 13 residues in the CDR3.

The CDR3: CASSLVEGEQFF. The CDR3, as DNA: TGTGCCAGCAGCTTAGTGGAGGGGGAGCAGTTCTTC. This sequence joins TRBV7-6 and TRBJ2-1; D perhaps matches TRBD2 (6 bases). CDR3 length: 12 amino acids. The V and J ends lost 1 base and 10 bases respectively, with 8 bases between them. Germline CDR1 is SGHVS and CDR2 is FNYEAQ.